These 18 T cell receptor beta chains originate from one sample sequenced in a study of T cell responses to AZD1222 COVID-19 vaccine. Sequenced by immunoSEQ multiplex PCR; TCRdb stores in-frame clones only, minus some. The top ten hold approximately 6.6% of the sample, which has nearly 35,000 clones, 70% to 90% seen once. The sample here was peripheral blood, taken on day 0 of AZD1222 vaccination. The receptor set was obtained from an adult in good health.

J is TRBJ1-3 and V is TRBV5-1; D is possibly TRBD1 (5 bases). CDR1 SGHRS and CDR2 YFSETQ come from the germline V gene. Trimming took off 2 bases at V and 4 bases at J, with 13 bases between the two ends. The CDR3 extends over 15 amino acids. The CDR3 here is CASSFSGTGGNTIYF. CDR3 nucleotides: TGCGCCAGCAGCTTTAGTGGGACCGGGGGAAACACCATATATTTT.

The chain is built from TRBV19 and TRBJ1-1; TRBD1 agrees at 8 bases. The CDR3 covers 15 residues. V lost 8 bases to trimming and J lost 3 bases; unmatched junction nucleotides: 11. The germline gives CDR1 LNHDA, CDR2 SQIVND (reference sequence). The CDR3 spells CASSLVVTGDTEAFF. The CDR3 nucleotides are TGTGCCAGTTCGCTGGTGGTGACAGGGGACACTGAAGCTTTCTTT.

This rearrangement joins TRBV19 to TRBJ1-5; no reliable D call. Germline lookup yields CDR1 LNHDA and CDR2 SQIVND (reference sequence). The CDR3 totals 15 residues. Trimming left V 3 bases short and J 3 bases short, with 12 bases between. The CDR3 nucleotides read TGTGCCAGTAGTATGGTAGGGCAAAACAATCAGCCCCAGCATTTT. This gives the protein CASSMVGQNNQPQHF.

V gene TRBV30 combines with J gene TRBJ1-2; D unclear. Per the germline V gene, CDR1 is GTSNPN and CDR2 is SVGIG (reference sequence). Trimming shortened V by 0 bases and J by 4 bases, and 24 bases separated the two germline ends. The CDR3 contains 18 residues. DNA of the CDR3: TGTGCCTGGAGTGTAATTCCTGCACGGGCAAGGCTCCCCTATGGCTACACCTTC. Protein: CAWSVIPARARLPYGYTF.

The CDR3 DNA follows: TGCGCCAGCAGCTTGGACCCTAACTATGGCTACACCTTC. Translated, it gives CASSLDPNYGYTF. This chain joins TRBV10-2 and TRBJ1-2; unclear D gene. The CDR3 runs to 13 residues. Deletions cut 6 bases from V and 0 bases from J, with 8 bases between. CDR1 and CDR2 (germline): WSHSY, SAAADI.

The CDR3 protein is CASSLEGTSGSGDTGELFF. As DNA, the CDR3 is TGCGCCAGCAGCTTGGAGGGGACTAGCGGGAGCGGGGACACCGGGGAGCTGTTTTTT. This chain links TRBV5-1 with TRBJ2-2, with TRBD2 identical over 14 bases. Germline loops: CDR1 SGHRS, CDR2 YFSETQ. This CDR3 is 19 amino acids long. After removal of 0 bases from V and 3 bases from J, the junction contained 7 bases not matched to a gene.

J is TRBJ1-4 and V is TRBV2; a weak D match, TRBD1 (5 bases). The CDR3 consists of 13 residues. The germline V gene encodes CDR1 SNHLY and CDR2 FYNNEI. The germline V and J ends were trimmed by 6 bases and 8 bases, with 13 bases remaining between them. The CDR3 is CASSAGRWEKLFF. CDR3 in DNA: TGTGCCAGCAGCGCAGGGCGGTGGGAAAAACTGTTTTTT.

The genes are TRBV29-1 and TRBJ1-5; no clear D gene. Germline-derived CDR1 and CDR2 are SQVTM and ANQGSEA. The CDR3 length is 13 residues. V was trimmed by 3 bases and J by 6 bases, leaving 12 bases between them. In DNA form, the CDR3 reads TGCAGCGTTGAGCGGGAAGTAGGTCAGCCCCAGCATTTT. It is translated as CSVEREVGQPQHF.

V and J are TRBV9 and TRBJ2-3; D unclear. Per the germline V gene, CDR1 is SGDLS and CDR2 is YYNGEE. V was shortened by 4 bases and J by 3 bases, with 6 bases between the two germline ends. This CDR3 is 12 amino acids long. The CDR3 loop is CASSQLTDTQYF. In DNA form, the CDR3 reads TGTGCCAGCAGCCAACTAACAGATACGCAGTATTTT.

The V gene is TRBV7-9, the J gene TRBJ2-3; D unclear. Germline CDR1 and CDR2: SEHNR and FQNEAQ (reference sequence). There are 13 residues in the CDR3. The ends were cut back, 5 bases at V and 5 bases at J, with 11 bases in the middle. For the CDR3, the DNA is TGTGCCAGCAGCGTAAATTCTAGAGATACGCAGTATTTT. It yields the protein CASSVNSRDTQYF.

The chain links TRBV18 to TRBJ2-7; TRBD1 or TRBD2 may be the D gene (5 bases each). Germline loops: CDR1 KGHSH, CDR2 LQKENI. Trimming pared 6 bases from V and 4 bases from J, leaving 13 bases between. There are 13 residues in the CDR3. The CDR3 spells CASSGTEAYEQYF. The CDR3, as DNA: TGTGCCAGCTCGGGGACGGAGGCATACGAGCAGTACTTC.

The rearrangement uses TRBV24-1 and TRBJ2-4, with 7 bases fitting TRBD1. This CDR3 has 14 amino acids. Looked up from germline, CDR1 is KGHDR and CDR2 is SFDVKD. V was clipped by 2 bases and J by 7 bases; unmatched bases: 4. CDR3 nucleotide sequence: TGTGCCACCAGTGATTCCAGGGGGTGGAACATTCAGTACTTC. The encoded protein is CATSDSRGWNIQYF.

The rearrangement joins TRBV7-9 to TRBJ2-2; D tentatively reads TRBD1 or TRBD2 (5 bases each). CDR1 SEHNR and CDR2 FQNEAQ come from the germline V gene (reference sequence). V lost 4 bases to trimming and J lost 6 bases, with 15 bases between them. The CDR3 is made up of 15 amino acids. DNA of the CDR3: TGTGCCAGCAGCTCGGGACCTCTGGGGCCCGGGGAGCTGTTTTTT. This codes for CASSSGPLGPGELFF.

This clone was counted a single time. The chain has TRBV6-1 and TRBJ2-1, with 8 bases fitting TRBD2. The germline CDR1 and CDR2 sequences are MNHNS and SASEGT. V trimming: 1 base; J trimming: 3 bases; junction bases outside the gene matches: 2. CDR3 length: 15 residues. CDR3 protein: CASSEDAGGYNEQFF. Written as DNA, the CDR3 is TGTGCCAGCAGTGAAGATGCGGGGGGCTACAATGAGCAGTTCTTC.

The chain employs TRBV4-3 and TRBJ2-1; TRBD2 matches 9 bases. Germline loops: CDR1 LGHNA, CDR2 YSLEER. There are 15 residues in the CDR3. After removal of 4 bases from V and 5 bases from J, the junction contained 6 bases not matched to a gene. The chain's CDR3 is CASSRERGANNEQFF. Here the CDR3 DNA reads TGCGCCAGCAGCCGAGAGCGGGGGGCTAACAATGAGCAGTTCTTC.

The CDR3 DNA reads TGTGCCAGTAGTTCCTTGGACGTGGGGAGTTACACCTTC. Translated: CASSSLDVGSYTF. This chain connects TRBV19 to TRBJ1-2; D ambiguous. Trimming pared 5 bases from V and 11 bases from J, leaving 18 bases between. This CDR3 has 13 amino acids. Per germline, CDR1 LNHDA and CDR2 SQIVND (reference sequence).

The chain links TRBV24-1 to TRBJ1-2; D may be TRBD1 (6 bases). Germline loops: CDR1 KGHDR, CDR2 SFDVKD. The CDR3 has 14 amino acids. V was trimmed by 2 bases and J by 6 bases, leaving 12 bases between them. The CDR3 DNA follows: TGTGCCACCAGTGATTACAGGGAAATTGATGGCTACACCTTC. Its translation is CATSDYREIDGYTF.

The gene calls are TRBV19 and TRBJ2-5; weak D call: TRBD1 (6 bases). This CDR3 comprises 12 residues. V lost 8 bases to trimming and J lost 3 bases, with 10 bases between them. Germline V gene lookup returns CDR1 LNHDA and CDR2 SQIVND (reference sequence). The CDR3 sequence is CASATGKETQYF. The CDR3 bases are TGTGCCAGTGCTACAGGGAAAGAGACCCAGTACTTC.